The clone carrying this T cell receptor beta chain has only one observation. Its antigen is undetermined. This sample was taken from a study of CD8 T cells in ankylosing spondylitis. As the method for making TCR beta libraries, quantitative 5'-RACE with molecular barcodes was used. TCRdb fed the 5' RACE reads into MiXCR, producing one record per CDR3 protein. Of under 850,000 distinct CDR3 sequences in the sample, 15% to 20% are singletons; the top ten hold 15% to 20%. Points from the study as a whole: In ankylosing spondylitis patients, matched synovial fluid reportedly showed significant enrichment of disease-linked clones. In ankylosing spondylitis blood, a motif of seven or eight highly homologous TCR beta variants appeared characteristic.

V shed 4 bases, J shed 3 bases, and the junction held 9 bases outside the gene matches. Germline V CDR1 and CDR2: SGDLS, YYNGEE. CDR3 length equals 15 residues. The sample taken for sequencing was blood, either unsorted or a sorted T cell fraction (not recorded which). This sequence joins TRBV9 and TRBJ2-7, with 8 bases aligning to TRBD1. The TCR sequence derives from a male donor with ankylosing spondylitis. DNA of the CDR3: TGTGCCAGCAGCACAAGGACAGGGTTCGGCTACGAGCAGTACTTC. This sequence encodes CASSTRTGFGYEQYF. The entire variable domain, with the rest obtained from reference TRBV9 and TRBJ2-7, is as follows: DSGVTQTPKHLITATGQRVTLRCSPRSGDLSVYWYQQSLDQGLQFLIQYYNGEERAKGNILERFSAQQFPDLHSELNLSSLELGDSALYFCASSTRTGFGYEQYFGPGTRLTVT.